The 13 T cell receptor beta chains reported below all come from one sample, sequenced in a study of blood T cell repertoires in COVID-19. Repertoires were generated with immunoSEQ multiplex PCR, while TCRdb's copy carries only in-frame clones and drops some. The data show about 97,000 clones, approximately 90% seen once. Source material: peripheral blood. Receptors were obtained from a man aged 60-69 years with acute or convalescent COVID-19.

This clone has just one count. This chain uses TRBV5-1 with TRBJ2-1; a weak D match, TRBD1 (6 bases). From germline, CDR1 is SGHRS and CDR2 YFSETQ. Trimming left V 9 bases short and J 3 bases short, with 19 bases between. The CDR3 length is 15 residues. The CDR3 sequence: CATRPQGPSYNEQFF. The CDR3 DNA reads TGCGCCACACGACCCCAGGGGCCAAGCTACAATGAGCAGTTCTTC.

The CDR3 DNA reads TGTGCCAGCAGTTACACCCTGGACAGGCTTTATGGCTACACCTTC. Its translation is CASSYTLDRLYGYTF. This chain links TRBV6-5 with TRBJ1-2; the match to TRBD1 covers 7 bases. V shed 2 bases and J 5 bases; nucleotides not matched to a gene: 8. Germline V lookup: CDR1 MNHEY, CDR2 SVGAGI. CDR3 size: 15 residues.

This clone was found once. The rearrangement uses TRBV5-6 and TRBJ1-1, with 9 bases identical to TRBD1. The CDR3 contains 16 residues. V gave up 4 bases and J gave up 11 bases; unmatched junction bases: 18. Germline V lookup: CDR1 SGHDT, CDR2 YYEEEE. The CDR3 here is CASSLTSGTGIRYAFF. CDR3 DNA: TGTGCCAGCAGCCTAACCTCCGGGACAGGGATAAGGTATGCTTTCTTT.

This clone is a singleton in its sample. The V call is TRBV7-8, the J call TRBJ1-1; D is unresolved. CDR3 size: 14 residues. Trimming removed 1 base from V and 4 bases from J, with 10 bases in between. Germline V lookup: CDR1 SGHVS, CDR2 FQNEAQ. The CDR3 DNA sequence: TGTGCCAGCAGCTTAGGCCCCATGAGCACTGAAGCTTTCTTT. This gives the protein CASSLGPMSTEAFF.

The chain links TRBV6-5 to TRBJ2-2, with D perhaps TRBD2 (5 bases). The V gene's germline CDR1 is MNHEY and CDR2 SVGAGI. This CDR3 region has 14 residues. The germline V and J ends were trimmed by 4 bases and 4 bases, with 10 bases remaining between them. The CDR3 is CASSSRTLTGELFF. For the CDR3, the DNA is TGTGCCAGCAGTTCCCGGACTCTCACCGGGGAGCTGTTTTTT.

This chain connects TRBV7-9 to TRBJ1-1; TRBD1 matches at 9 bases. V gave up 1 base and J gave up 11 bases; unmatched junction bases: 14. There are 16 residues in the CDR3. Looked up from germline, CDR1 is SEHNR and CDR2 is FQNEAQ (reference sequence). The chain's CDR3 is CASSLGGPGQGLGAFF. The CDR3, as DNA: TGTGCCAGCAGCTTAGGTGGTCCGGGACAGGGACTAGGGGCTTTCTTT.

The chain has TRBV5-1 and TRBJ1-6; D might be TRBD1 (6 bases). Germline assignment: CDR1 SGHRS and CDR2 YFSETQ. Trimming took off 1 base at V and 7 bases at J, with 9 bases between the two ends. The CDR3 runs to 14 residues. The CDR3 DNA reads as TGCGCCAGCAGCTTGAAGGGGGAAAATTCACCCCTCCACTTT. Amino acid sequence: CASSLKGENSPLHF.

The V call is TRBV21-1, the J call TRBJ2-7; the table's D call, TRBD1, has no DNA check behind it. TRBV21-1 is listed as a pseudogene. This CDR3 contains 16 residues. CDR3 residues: CASSSLGTPYPYEQYV. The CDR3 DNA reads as TGTGCCAGCAGCAGCCTGGGGACACCTTACCCCTACGAGCAGTACGTC.

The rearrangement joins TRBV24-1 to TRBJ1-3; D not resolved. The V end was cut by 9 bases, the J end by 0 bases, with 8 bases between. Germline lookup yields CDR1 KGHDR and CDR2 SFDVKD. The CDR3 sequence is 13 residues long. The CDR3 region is CATHRSSGNTIYF. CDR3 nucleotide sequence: TGTGCCACCCATCGGAGCTCTGGAAACACCATATATTTT.

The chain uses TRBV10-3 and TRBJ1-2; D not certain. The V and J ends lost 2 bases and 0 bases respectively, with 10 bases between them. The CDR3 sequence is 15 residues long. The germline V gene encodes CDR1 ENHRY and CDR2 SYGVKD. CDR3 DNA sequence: TGTGCCATCAGTGAGGAGGGCGTAGCTAACTATGGCTACACCTTC. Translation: CAISEEGVANYGYTF.

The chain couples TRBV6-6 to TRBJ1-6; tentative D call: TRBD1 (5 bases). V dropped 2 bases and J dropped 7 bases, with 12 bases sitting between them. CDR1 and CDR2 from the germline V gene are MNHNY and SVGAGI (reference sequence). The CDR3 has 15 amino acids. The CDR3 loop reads CASSYARDINSPLHF. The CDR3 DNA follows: TGTGCCAGCAGTTACGCCAGGGATATCAATTCACCCCTCCACTTT.

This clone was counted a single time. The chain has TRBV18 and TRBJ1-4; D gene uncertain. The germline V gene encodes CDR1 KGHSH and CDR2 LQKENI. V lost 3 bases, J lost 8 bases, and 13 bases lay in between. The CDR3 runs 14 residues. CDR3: CASSPREEDEKLFF. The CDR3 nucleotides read TGTGCCAGCTCACCGAGGGAGGAAGACGAAAAACTGTTTTTT.

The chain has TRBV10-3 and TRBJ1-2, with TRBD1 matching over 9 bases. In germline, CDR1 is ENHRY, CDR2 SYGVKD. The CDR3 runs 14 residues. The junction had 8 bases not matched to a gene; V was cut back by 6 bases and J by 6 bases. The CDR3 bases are TGTGCCATCAGCGATACAGGGGGCGAGGATGGCTACACCTTC. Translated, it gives CAISDTGGEDGYTF.